A selection of T cell receptor beta chains follows, all from one sample in a study of cytomegalovirus exposure and HLA in healthy donors. The protocol was immunoSEQ multiplex PCR, while the TCRdb copy is restricted to in-frame clones and leaves out a portion. Among 120,000 to 150,000 clones, around 79% were seen once, and the ten largest hold approximately 1%. Sequenced sample: PBMCs. These TCRs come from a man aged 18-30 years in good health and CMV-seronegative. Both conserved end residues are part of each CDR3. D genes are given only for firm matches. The size entry is marked missing in some rows and otherwise reads once, few, many or a size class.

once | TRBJ2-6 | - | TRBV2 | TGTGCCAGCAGTGAATATTCCCAGGCCTCTGGGGCCAACGTCCTGACTTTC | CASSEYSQASGANVLTF
- | TRBJ1-4 | TRBD1 | TRBV19 | TGTGCCAGTAGTACCACCTCGGACAGGGGGCTGTTCATTGAAAAACTGTTTTTT | CASSTTSDRGLFIEKLFF
once | TRBJ2-2 | - | TRBV14 | TGTGCCAGCAGCCAAGCTGGGGGGACCGGGGAGCTGTTTTTT | CASSQAGGTGELFF
- | TRBJ1-5 | - | TRBV18 | TGTGCCAGCTCACTGTTCGGTGATAGCAATCAGCCCCAGCATTTT | CASSLFGDSNQPQHF
- | TRBJ1-4 | - | TRBV5-4 | TGTGCCAGCAGCTTGCAAGGGGCGGATGAAAAACTGTTTTTT | CASSLQGADEKLFF
once | TRBJ1-2 | - | TRBV7-9 | TGTGCCAGCAGTTCCGACTGGGATGGCTACACCTTC | CASSSDWDGYTF
few | TRBJ1-4 | TRBD1 | TRBV6-5 | TGTGCCAGCAGTTCCGAGGGGGCGGCTAATGAAAAACTGTTTTTT | CASSSEGAANEKLFF
- | TRBJ1-4 | - | TRBV28 | TGTGCCAGCAGTCCCCCACCCACGGGGGGTGAAAAACTGTTTTTT | CASSPPPTGGEKLFF
- | TRBJ1-6 | TRBD1 | TRBV4-1 | TGCGCCAGCAGCCAACCGGACAGGGGGGGGTCACCCCTCCACTTT | CASSQPDRGGSPLHF
- | TRBJ2-2 | - | TRBV5-1 | TGCGCCAGCAGCTTGGTAACTAACACCGGGGAGCTGTTTTTT | CASSLVTNTGELFF
- | TRBJ1-3 | - | TRBV5-4 | TGTGCCAGCACCATCGGCGGGGTAGCGGGAAACACCATATATTTT | CASTIGGVAGNTIYF
- | TRBJ2-1 | - | TRBV19 | TGTGCCAGTAGTATAGGTCGCAATGAGCAGTTCTTC | CASSIGRNEQFF
- | TRBJ2-7 | TRBD2 | TRBV14 | TGTGCCAGCAGCGGGGAGGGTCCCTACTACGAGCAGTACTTC | CASSGEGPYYEQYF
- | TRBJ2-1 | TRBD1 | TRBV7-2 | TGTGCCAGCAGTTTGACCGGGACAGGGGTTAAGAATGAGCAGTTCTTC | CASSLTGTGVKNEQFF
- | TRBJ2-2 | TRBD1 | TRBV9 | TGTGCCAGCAGCGCCAGACCCGGGACAGGGATCAGGGCCGGGGAGCTGTTTTTT | CASSARPGTGIRAGELFF